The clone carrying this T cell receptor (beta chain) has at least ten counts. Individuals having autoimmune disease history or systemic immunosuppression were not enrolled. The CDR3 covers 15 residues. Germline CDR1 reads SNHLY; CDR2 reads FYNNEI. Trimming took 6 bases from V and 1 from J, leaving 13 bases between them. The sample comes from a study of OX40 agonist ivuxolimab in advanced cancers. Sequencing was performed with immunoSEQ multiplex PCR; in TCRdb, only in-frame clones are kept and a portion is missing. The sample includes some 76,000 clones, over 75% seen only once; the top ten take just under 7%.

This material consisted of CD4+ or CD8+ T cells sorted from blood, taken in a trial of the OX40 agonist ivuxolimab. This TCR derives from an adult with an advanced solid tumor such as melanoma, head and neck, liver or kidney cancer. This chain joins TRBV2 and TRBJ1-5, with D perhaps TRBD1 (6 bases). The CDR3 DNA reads TGTGCCAGCAGGGGGGTCCAGGGGAGCAATCAGCCCCAGCATTTT. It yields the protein CASRGVQGSNQPQHF.